What follows are 26 T cell receptor beta chains derived from one specimen sequenced in a study of T cell responses to AZD1222 COVID-19 vaccine. This table comes from immunoSEQ multiplex PCR, and its TCRdb copy is limited to in-frame clones, with some not included. The sample gives some 200,000 clones, 88% of which show up once; 25% to 30% is in the top ten. The sample in question was peripheral blood, obtained 28 days after the second AZD1222 dose. The receptors shown here come from an adult who received the AZD1222 COVID-19 vaccine.

This chain connects TRBV25-1 to TRBJ2-7; either TRBD1 or TRBD2 may fit D (7 bases each). Deletions cut 6 bases from V and 5 bases from J, with 23 bases between. The CDR3 extends over 16 amino acids. Germline V gene sequence: CDR1 MGHDK, CDR2 SYGVNS. This CDR3 is CASSGGRQGSGDEQYF. CDR3 nucleotide sequence: TGTGCCAGCAGCGGGGGGAGACAGGGATCCGGCGACGAGCAGTACTTC.

The chain joins TRBV6-5 to TRBJ1-2; no firm D call. Germline assignment: CDR1 MNHEY and CDR2 SVGAGI. Trimming shortened V by 6 bases and J by 6 bases, and 20 bases separated the two germline ends. This CDR3 comprises 15 residues. CDR3 DNA: TGTGCCAGCAGGACTGACCGGGAGAAACTTAATGGCTACACCTTC. Translation: CASRTDREKLNGYTF.

The V gene is TRBV28, the J gene TRBJ2-7; D remains ambiguous. With 6 bases removed from V and 9 bases from J, the gap between germline ends came to 6 bases. There are 9 residues in the CDR3. The germline CDR1 and CDR2 sequences are MDHEN and SYDVKM. The CDR3 DNA follows: TGTGCCAGCAGAAAGGGGCAGTACTTC. This translates into CASRKGQYF.

A single count supports this clone. The same CDR3 is also encoded by other DNA sequences in this sample. The chain has TRBV11-2 and TRBJ1-5, with 8 bases lining up with TRBD1. Unmatched junction bases numbered 6, after V lost 4 bases and J lost 4 bases. This CDR3 has 15 amino acids. Per the germline V gene, CDR1 is SGHAT and CDR2 is FQNNGV. The CDR3 loop reads CASSSGQGPNQPQHF. In DNA form, the CDR3 reads TGTGCCAGCAGCTCCGGACAGGGACCTAATCAGCCCCAGCATTTT.

This clone appeared a few times. V usage is TRBV30 and J usage is TRBJ2-1, with 14 positions matching TRBD2. The length of the CDR3 is 15 residues. Germline CDR1 and CDR2: GTSNPN and SVGIG (reference sequence). Trimming took 4 bases from V and 6 from J; bases not matched to a gene: 5. CDR3 bases: TGTGCCTGGACCCTCGGGACTAGCGGGAGCAATGAGCAGTTCTTC. Its protein product is CAWTLGTSGSNEQFF.

The chain carries TRBV7-2 and TRBJ2-7; 7 nucleotides line up with TRBD2. Germline CDR1 reads SGHTA; CDR2 reads FQGNSA. The CDR3 extends over 17 amino acids. Trimming took 1 base from V and 3 from J; bases not matched to a gene: 12. In nucleotides, the CDR3 is TGTGCCAGCAGCTTAGTCGGGGCGGGAGACTATATCTACGAGCAGTACTTC. Amino acid sequence: CASSLVGAGDYIYEQYF.

The rearrangement joins TRBV19 to TRBJ1-5; D may be TRBD1 (5 bases). Per germline, CDR1 LNHDA and CDR2 SQIVND (reference sequence). The CDR3 runs to 15 residues. V gave up 6 bases and J gave up 5 bases, with 17 bases separating them. CDR3 loop: CASSQDVGAYQPQHF. DNA of the CDR3: TGTGCCAGTAGCCAGGACGTCGGGGCCTATCAGCCCCAGCATTTT.

The gene calls are TRBV19 and TRBJ1-1; the D is unclear. CDR3 length equals 13 residues. CDR1 and CDR2 (germline): LNHDA, SQIVND (reference sequence). V was trimmed by 10 bases and J by 0 bases, leaving 12 bases between them. The CDR3 region is CATLGRMNTEAFF. The CDR3 coding sequence is TGTGCCACCTTGGGCAGGATGAACACTGAAGCTTTCTTT.

The V and J genes are TRBV2 and TRBJ2-7, with a possible D match to TRBD2 (5 bases). The CDR3 consists of 12 residues. The V gene lost 5 bases and the J gene lost 3 bases, with 8 bases spanning the gap. CDR1 is SNHLY and CDR2 is FYNNEI in the germline V gene. The CDR3 spells CASSSGNYEQYF. The CDR3 DNA is TGTGCCAGCAGTTCCGGGAACTACGAGCAGTACTTC.

The sample holds one count of this clone. The genes are TRBV6-5 and TRBJ1-4, with 10 bases identical to TRBD1. This CDR3 is built from 15 residues. V lost 9 bases and J lost 5; bases outside the gene matches: 9. Germline V gene data show CDR1 as MNHEY and CDR2 as SVGAGI. In nucleotides, the CDR3 is TGTGCCAGTGGAGACAGGGGGCCACGGAATGAAAAACTGTTTTTT. The encoded protein is CASGDRGPRNEKLFF.

V usage is TRBV19 and J usage is TRBJ1-2, with 7 bases that match TRBD1. The CDR3 runs 14 residues. Germline trimming cut 7 bases from V and 0 bases from J; bases unmatched to any gene: 5. The germline V gene encodes CDR1 LNHDA and CDR2 SQIVND (reference sequence). For the CDR3, the DNA is TGTGCCAGTACCGGGGACAGCTCTAACTATGGCTACACCTTC. It encodes CASTGDSSNYGYTF.

The CDR3 reads CASYRLAGKPGGKNIQYF. The CDR3 region has the DNA TGTGCCAGCTACCGACTAGCGGGTAAACCGGGGGGCAAAAACATTCAGTACTTC. The rearrangement joins TRBV2 to TRBJ2-4; 10 nucleotides line up with TRBD2. With 8 bases clipped from V and 3 bases from J, the junction kept 16 bases outside the gene matches. Germline CDR1 and CDR2: SNHLY and FYNNEI. There are 18 residues in the CDR3.

The V call is TRBV10-1, the J call TRBJ1-1; D remains ambiguous. Trimming shortened V by 2 bases and J by 8 bases, and 9 bases separated the two germline ends. Germline-derived CDR1 and CDR2 are WNHNN and SYGVQD (reference sequence). The CDR3 is 12 residues long. CDR3 protein: CASSEKVREAFF. The CDR3 coding sequence is TGCGCCAGCAGTGAGAAAGTCCGGGAAGCTTTCTTT.

The chain employs TRBV5-4 and TRBJ2-1; TRBD1 is a possible D gene (6 bases). CDR3 length: 13 amino acids. CDR1 and CDR2 from the germline V gene are SGHNT and YYREEE (reference sequence). V lost 7 bases and J 4 bases, leaving 12 bases between the germline ends. The CDR3 protein is CASFPQGYNEQFF. The CDR3 coding sequence is TGTGCCAGCTTTCCCCAGGGGTACAATGAGCAGTTCTTC.

This chain links TRBV9 with TRBJ2-5, with 7 positions matching TRBD2. The CDR3 runs 16 residues. CDR1 and CDR2 (germline): SGDLS, YYNGEE. V was pared by 0 bases and J by 5 bases, with 10 bases of the junction left unmatched. This chain's CDR3 is CASSVDSGDDPETQYF. CDR3 sequence (DNA): TGTGCCAGCAGCGTAGACAGCGGGGATGATCCGGAGACCCAGTACTTC.

The rearrangement uses TRBV7-2 and TRBJ2-7; possibly TRBD2 for D (5 bases). The CDR3 consists of 15 residues. Trimming left V 1 base short and J 2 bases short, with 12 bases between. Germline CDR1 reads SGHTA; CDR2 reads FQGNSA. The CDR3 nucleotides read TGTGCCAGCAGCTTAGGTCCGGGGTCCCCCTACGAGCAGTACTTC. As protein: CASSLGPGSPYEQYF.

The rearrangement links TRBV15 to TRBJ1-1; 11 bases match TRBD1. Germline V gene lookup returns CDR1 LNHNV and CDR2 YYDKDF (reference sequence). The CDR3 is 14 amino acids. V dropped 8 bases and J dropped 3; count of bases not matched to a gene: 5. CDR3 amino acids: CATRGTGGDTEAFF. CDR3 nucleotide sequence: TGTGCCACCCGCGGGACAGGGGGAGACACTGAAGCTTTCTTT.

The chain employs TRBV2 and TRBJ1-4; maybe TRBD1 (5 bases). This CDR3 comprises 13 residues. CDR1 is SNHLY and CDR2 is FYNNEI in the germline V gene. V was clipped by 7 bases and J by 8 bases, with 14 bases between them. DNA for the CDR3: TGTGCCAGCACGGCCAGGGTTGGAGAAAAACTGTTTTTT. Translating gives CASTARVGEKLFF.

The chain couples TRBV6-2 or TRBV6-3 to TRBJ2-1; TRBD2 matches 13 bases. V shed 2 bases and J 4 bases; nucleotides not matched to a gene: 8. The CDR3 consists of 18 residues. Germline CDR1 is MNHEY and CDR2 is SVGEGT. The CDR3 spells CASSYLRTSGRGYNEQFF. The CDR3, as DNA: TGTGCCAGCAGTTACCTCCGGACTAGCGGGAGAGGGTACAATGAGCAGTTCTTC.

The chain links TRBV4-1 to TRBJ1-2, with TRBD1 matching over 10 bases. With 1 base clipped from V and 1 base from J, the junction kept 6 bases outside the gene matches. The CDR3 runs to 17 residues. Germline V gene data show CDR1 as MGHRA and CDR2 as YSYEKL. The CDR3 reads CASSQADGDRGNYGYTF. CDR3 DNA: TGCGCCAGCAGCCAAGCCGACGGGGACAGGGGTAACTATGGCTACACCTTC.

This chain uses TRBV12-5 with TRBJ2-7; TRBD2 aligns across 14 bases. The CDR3 is made up of 21 amino acids. The germline V gene encodes CDR1 LGHNT and CDR2 FRNRAP. The junction had 17 bases not matched to a gene; V was cut back by 2 bases and J by 2 bases. CDR3 loop: CASGLPTGGTSGSLGAYEQYF. Here the CDR3 DNA reads TGTGCTAGTGGTTTGCCGACTGGGGGGACTAGCGGGAGTTTAGGTGCCTACGAGCAGTACTTC.

The chain couples TRBV5-1 to TRBJ1-2, with D perhaps TRBD1 (6 bases). Trimming pared 4 bases from V and 2 bases from J, leaving 12 bases between. This CDR3 contains 14 residues. From germline, CDR1 is SGHRS and CDR2 YFSETQ. The CDR3 is CASSQLGGNYGYTF. CDR3 bases: TGCGCCAGCAGCCAGCTTGGGGGCAACTATGGCTACACCTTC.

The V and J genes are TRBV3-1 (or the pseudogene TRBV3-2) and TRBJ2-1; the match to TRBD2 covers 10 bases. Per the germline V gene, CDR1 is LGHDT and CDR2 is YNNKEL (reference sequence). V dropped 3 bases and J dropped 4; count of bases not matched to a gene: 9. There are 17 residues in the CDR3. CDR3 DNA sequence: TGTGCCAGCAGCCATAGCCGCCTAGCGGGGGATTACAATGAGCAGTTCTTC. It specifies CASSHSRLAGDYNEQFF.

The chain has TRBV7-2 and TRBJ1-3; unclear D gene. The CDR3 is 14 amino acids. V gave up 1 base and J gave up 1 base, with 5 bases separating them. Per germline, CDR1 SGHTA and CDR2 FQGNSA. The CDR3 region is CASSLGVSGNTIYF. Written as DNA, the CDR3 is TGTGCCAGCAGCTTAGGGGTGTCTGGAAACACCATATATTTT.

The chain has TRBV7-8 and TRBJ2-3; unclear D gene. The CDR3 sequence is 13 residues long. Trimming pared 4 bases from V and 9 bases from J, leaving 14 bases between. Germline V CDR1 and CDR2: SGHVS, FQNEAQ. This CDR3 is CASSSIQGMTQYF. CDR3 sequence (DNA): TGTGCCAGCAGCTCAATTCAAGGGATGACGCAGTATTTT.

CDR3 bases: TGTGCCAGCAGCTCCGGGACAGGTGGCAGGTGGACTGAAGCTTTCTTT. It translates to CASSSGTGGRWTEAFF. The chain couples TRBV7-9 to TRBJ1-1; 8 nucleotides line up with TRBD1. The CDR3 covers 16 residues. V trimming: 4 bases; J trimming: 5 bases; junction bases outside the gene matches: 12. CDR1 and CDR2 from the germline V gene are SEHNR and FQNEAQ (reference sequence).